This T cell receptor beta chain is drawn from a study of T cell clones after liver transplantation. Looked up from germline, CDR1 is LNHDA and CDR2 is SQIVND (reference sequence). V shed 1 base and J shed 7 bases, with 11 bases lying between them. CDR3 length equals 15 residues. The protocol was immunoSEQ multiplex PCR, while the TCRdb copy is restricted to in-frame clones and leaves out a portion. The sample includes about 99,000 clones, more than 75% of them seen just once. This clonotype was sampled from a human donor who received a liver transplant. Source: CD4+ T cells from blood, taken before liver transplant. The V gene is TRBV19, the J gene TRBJ1-6, with unresolved D. The CDR3 nucleotides read TGTGCCAGTAGTATAGGCGAGGGAGGCAATTCACCCCTCCACTTT. As protein: CASSIGEGGNSPLHF. Combining the CDR3 with reference TRBV19 and TRBJ1-6 gives the whole variable domain DGGITQSPKYLFRKEGQNVTLSCEQNLNHDAMYWYRQDPGQGLRLIYYSQIVNDFQKGDIAEGYSVSREKKESFPLTVTSAQKNPTAFYLCASSIGEGGNSPLHFGNGTRLTVT.